This T cell receptor (beta chain) is drawn from a study of blood T cell repertoires in COVID-19. Study-wide context: PBMCs, B-cell-depleted T cells, or T cells were the source of the cDNA or gDNA that made up the material.

This CDR3 contains 11 residues. Germline assignment: CDR1 MGHRA and CDR2 YSYEKL. With 6 bases removed from V and 5 bases from J, the gap between germline ends came to 5 bases. Sequenced by immunoSEQ multiplex PCR; TCRdb stores in-frame clones only, minus some. The top ten clones hold 7.7% of a sample with about 120,000 clones, about 85% of them seen once. The chain is built from TRBV4-1 and TRBJ2-1; D gene ambiguous. This receptor was identified in a human donor in a cohort sampled during active COVID-19. The sample consisted of peripheral blood. DNA of the CDR3: TGCGCCAGCAGGGCTCACAATGAGCAGTTCTTC. Protein: CASRAHNEQFF.